Presented here are 26 T cell receptor beta chains from one specimen sequenced in a study of CD8 T cells in ankylosing spondylitis. TCRdb used MiXCR to reprocess the 5' RACE reads, holding one entry per CDR3 protein. The table has some 840,000 distinct CDR3 sequences, roughly 12% seen once. General study findings and limits: A TCR beta motif made of fewer than ten highly homologous variants seemed typical of ankylosing spondylitis blood.

Which antigens these TCRs recognize remains unknown. The sample comprised blood, either unsorted or a sorted T cell fraction (not recorded which). All receptors come from a male donor with ankylosing spondylitis.

In this sample, this clonotype turned up many times. J is TRBJ1-5 and V is TRBV29-1; D unclear. Looked up from germline, CDR1 is SQVTM and CDR2 is ANQGSEA. CDR3 size: 13 residues. Trimming left V 7 bases short and J 6 bases short, with 16 bases between. This chain's CDR3 is CSASKGNGQPQHF. The CDR3 DNA reads TGCAGCGCCTCGAAGGGAAACGGTCAGCCCCAGCATTTT. Variable domain in full (rest from reference TRBV29-1 and TRBJ1-5): SAVISQKPSRDICQRGTSLTIQCQVDSQVTMMFWYRQQPGQSLTLIATANQGSEATYESGFVIDKFPISRPNLTFSTLTVSNMSPEDSSIYLCSASKGNGQPQHFGDGTRLSIL.

This clonotype was observed a few times. The chain couples TRBV6-2 or TRBV6-3 to TRBJ2-1, with D possibly matching TRBD1 (6 bases). CDR3 length equals 16 residues. Trimming removed 5 bases from V and 0 bases from J, with 14 bases in between. Germline V CDR1 and CDR2: MNHEY, SVGEGT. CDR3 in DNA: TGTGCCAGCAGTAGCCAGGGGAGCCCCTCCTACAATGAGCAGTTCTTC. Translating gives CASSSQGSPSYNEQFF.

The V gene is TRBV4-2, the J gene TRBJ1-4; no definite D call. Trimming took 0 bases from V and 6 from J, leaving 8 bases between them. This CDR3 is built from 14 residues. From germline, CDR1 is LGHNA and CDR2 YNFKEQ. CDR3 loop: CASSQDIGYEKLFF. The CDR3 nucleotides read TGTGCCAGCAGCCAAGACATAGGGTATGAAAAACTGTTTTTT.

This clonotype was detected only a few times. J is TRBJ1-1 and V is TRBV5-1; D is uncertain. V lost 4 bases and J lost 4, with 14 bases in between. The CDR3 has 14 residues. The germline V gene encodes CDR1 SGHRS and CDR2 YFSETQ. CDR3 sequence: CASSPEPQITEAFF. The CDR3, as DNA: TGCGCCAGCAGCCCGGAGCCACAGATCACTGAAGCTTTCTTT.

V usage is TRBV7-2 and J usage is TRBJ1-1; D possibly corresponds to TRBD1 (5 bases). V lost 7 bases, J lost 5 bases, and 17 bases lay in between. Germline CDR1 and CDR2: SGHTA and FQGNSA. The CDR3 loop spans 14 amino acids. As DNA, the CDR3 is TGTGCCAGCACCTTCGACCGGGGCAGGACTGAAGCTTTCTTT. Translating it yields CASTFDRGRTEAFF.

This clonotype was seen a few times. The V call is TRBV7-9, the J call TRBJ2-3; the match to TRBD1 covers 10 bases. Germline loops: CDR1 SEHNR, CDR2 FQNEAQ (reference sequence). The CDR3 covers 15 residues. The J segment lost 5 bases and the V segment lost 6 bases, leaving 8 bases of the junction unmatched. The CDR3: CASSFGTGVIDTQYF. The CDR3, as DNA: TGTGCCAGCAGTTTTGGGACAGGGGTAATAGATACGCAGTATTTT.

The chain recombines TRBV6-2 or TRBV6-3 with TRBJ2-1, with D hard to call. V shed 2 bases and J shed 9 bases, with 14 bases lying between them. Germline loops: CDR1 MNHEY, CDR2 SVGEGT. The CDR3 totals 14 residues. The CDR3 nucleotides read TGTGCCAGCAGTTACGGAGCCTCCAGAAGTGAGCAGTTCTTC. Its protein is CASSYGASRSEQFF.

A few counts support this clonotype. The J gene is TRBJ1-4, the V gene TRBV15, with D unresolved. V was cut by 5 bases and J by 4 bases, with 14 bases left in between. This CDR3 contains 15 residues. CDR1 is LNHNV, CDR2 YYDKDF, per germline (reference sequence). The CDR3 loop is CATSPRGSYNEKLFF. CDR3 nucleotide sequence: TGTGCCACCAGCCCCCGCGGCAGCTATAATGAAAAACTGTTTTTT. The complete variable domain, with remaining parts taken from reference TRBV15 and TRBJ1-4, reads DAMVIQNPRYQVTQFGKPVTLSCSQTLNHNVMYWYQQKSSQAPKLLFHYYDKDFNNEADTPDNFQSRRPNTSFCFLDIRSPGLGDTAMYLCATSPRGSYNEKLFFGSGTQLSVL.

The chain joins TRBV4-3 to TRBJ2-7, with D tentatively TRBD1 or TRBD2 (5 bases each). The CDR3 runs 16 residues. Germline V gene lookup returns CDR1 LGHNA and CDR2 YSLEER. Trimming removed 1 base at V and 0 bases at J, with 13 bases between. DNA of the CDR3: TGCGCCAGCAGCCAAGGTGGGGCAGGGACCTCCTACGAGCAGTACTTC. Translating it yields CASSQGGAGTSYEQYF.

The V and J genes are TRBV7-8 and TRBJ2-7; D call uncertain. The ends were cut back, 4 bases at V and 3 bases at J, with 13 bases in the middle. CDR3 length equals 14 residues. In germline, CDR1 is SGHVS, CDR2 FQNEAQ. The CDR3 DNA follows: TGTGCCAGCAGCTCGCTGGATCTAGACTACGAGCAGTACTTC. Encoded protein: CASSSLDLDYEQYF.

This clonotype was seen a few times. The chain uses TRBV4-2 and TRBJ2-4; 10 nucleotides agree with TRBD2. This CDR3 is 16 amino acids long. V lost 4 bases to trimming and J lost 2 bases; unmatched junction nucleotides: 5. Looked up from germline, CDR1 is LGHNA and CDR2 is YNFKEQ. CDR3: CASSLRLAGTKNIQYF. Written as DNA, the CDR3 is TGTGCCAGCAGCCTGAGACTAGCGGGTACCAAAAACATTCAGTACTTC.

In its sample, this clonotype was seen many times. The chain recombines TRBV6-4 with TRBJ1-2; maybe TRBD1 (6 bases). Germline V gene data show CDR1 as MRHNA and CDR2 as SNTAGT. This CDR3 has 14 amino acids. The germline V and J ends were trimmed by 6 bases and 6 bases, with 17 bases remaining between them. This CDR3 is CASSRNQGGDGYTF. CDR3 coding DNA: TGTGCCAGCAGCCGCAACCAAGGGGGTGATGGCTACACCTTC.

This clonotype was observed many times. The CDR3 here is CSARGVGDTQYF. The DNA for the CDR3 is TGCAGTGCTAGGGGGGTTGGGGATACGCAGTATTTT. J is TRBJ2-3 and V is TRBV20-1; D may match TRBD1 or TRBD2 (5 bases each). Germline V lookup: CDR1 DFQATT, CDR2 SNEGSKA (reference sequence). Trimming cost V 3 bases and J 6 bases, with 10 bases left between them. The CDR3 runs 12 residues.

The chain is built from TRBV30 and TRBJ1-4; D is unresolved. Deletions cut 0 bases from V and 4 bases from J, with 9 bases between. The CDR3 is 14 residues long. The germline V gene has CDR1 GTSNPN and CDR2 SVGIG (reference sequence). The CDR3: CAWSVPGVNEKLFF. DNA of the CDR3: TGTGCCTGGAGTGTACCCGGGGTTAATGAAAAACTGTTTTTT. Filled out from reference TRBV30 and TRBJ1-4, the complete variable domain reads SQTIHQWPATLVQPVGSPLSLECTVEGTSNPNLYWYRQAAGRGLQLLFYSVGIGQISSEVPQNLSASRPQDRQFILSSKKLLLSDSGFYLCAWSVPGVNEKLFFGSGTQLSVL.

The CDR3 sequence: CASSLSRGGHTQYF. DNA for the CDR3: TGTGCCAGCAGTTTATCCCGGGGGGGGCATACGCAGTATTTT. The chain uses TRBV27 and TRBJ2-3; 8 bases are shared with TRBD2. Germline V CDR1 and CDR2: MNHEY, SMNVEV (reference sequence). The CDR3 covers 14 residues. Trimming took 0 bases from V and 7 from J; bases not matched to a gene: 3.

This clonotype was found many times. The genes are TRBV20-1 and TRBJ1-1; possible D gene TRBD1, 5 bases. Germline V gene lookup returns CDR1 DFQATT and CDR2 SNEGSKA (reference sequence). V lost 0 bases, J lost 3 bases, and 11 bases lay in between. This CDR3 region has 14 residues. Here the CDR3 DNA reads TGCAGTGCTAGAGATCGCGGGGGATACACTGAAGCTTTCTTT. This codes for CSARDRGGYTEAFF.

The rearrangement uses TRBV6-2 or TRBV6-3 and TRBJ2-4; TRBD2 aligns across 10 bases. V shed 6 bases and J 5 bases; nucleotides not matched to a gene: 4. The CDR3 totals 14 residues. Germline loops: CDR1 MNHEY, CDR2 SVGEGT. CDR3 in amino acids: CASRRSGGENIQYF. The DNA for the CDR3 is TGTGCCAGCAGGCGGAGCGGGGGGGAAAACATTCAGTACTTC.

The chain links TRBV12-3 or TRBV12-4 to TRBJ2-2, with D possibly matching TRBD1 (5 bases). V was clipped by 8 bases and J by 1 base, with 14 bases between them. The CDR3 consists of 15 residues. The CDR3 is CASVYQTVNTGELFF. DNA of the CDR3: TGTGCCAGCGTTTATCAGACAGTGAACACCGGGGAGCTGTTTTTT.

In its sample, this clonotype was seen many times. The chain uses TRBV12-3 or TRBV12-4 and TRBJ1-5; weak D call: TRBD1 (5 bases). The CDR3 loop spans 14 amino acids. With 6 bases removed from V and 6 bases from J, the gap between germline ends came to 15 bases. The CDR3 spells CASSPTIGGQPQHF. The CDR3 DNA follows: TGTGCCAGCAGCCCTACAATTGGGGGTCAGCCCCAGCATTTT.

The chain is built from TRBV4-3 and TRBJ1-5, with D perhaps matching TRBD1 (5 bases). Germline V gene sequence: CDR1 LGHNA, CDR2 YSLEER. This CDR3 has 15 amino acids. V was pared by 0 bases and J by 6 bases, with 12 bases between. This CDR3 reads CASSQEEGLGQPQHF. The CDR3 DNA reads as TGCGCCAGCAGCCAAGAGGAGGGGCTAGGTCAGCCCCAGCATTTT.

This clonotype was observed a few times. This chain links TRBV12-3 or TRBV12-4 with TRBJ1-2, with 9 bases fitting TRBD1. V lost 4 bases, J lost 4 bases, and 7 bases stayed unmatched. The CDR3 is made up of 15 amino acids. The CDR3 sequence is CASSSGTGRVYGYTF. CDR3 DNA: TGTGCCAGCAGTTCCGGGACAGGGAGGGTCTATGGCTACACCTTC.

The CDR3, as DNA: TGTGCCAGCAGTGCCCGGACAGGGAATGGCTACACCTTC. Its translation: CASSARTGNGYTF. The V call is TRBV6-2 or TRBV6-3, the J call TRBJ1-2; 8 bases agree with TRBD1. Losses at the gene ends were 5 bases for V and 6 bases for J; bases not matched to a gene: 5. The CDR3 sequence is 13 residues long. Germline loops: CDR1 MNHEY, CDR2 SVGEGT.

The rearrangement uses TRBV6-2 or TRBV6-3 and TRBJ2-7, with TRBD2 as a possible D gene (6 bases). CDR3 length: 15 residues. The germline V gene encodes CDR1 MNHEY and CDR2 SVGEGT. V lost 6 bases and J lost 1, with 16 bases in between. The chain's CDR3 is CASSGVVAVSYEQYF. The DNA of the CDR3 is TGTGCCAGCAGCGGCGTGGTAGCGGTGTCCTACGAGCAGTACTTC.

V gene TRBV5-1 combines with J gene TRBJ1-1; D remains unclear. Trimming removed 4 bases at V and 4 bases at J, with 20 bases between. From germline, CDR1 is SGHRS and CDR2 YFSETQ. The CDR3 is made up of 16 amino acids. Written as DNA, the CDR3 is TGCGCCAGCAGCAACTTGTGGGAGGGAATCACCACTGAAGCTTTCTTT. It codes for CASSNLWEGITTEAFF.

This clonotype was observed a handful of times. The gene calls are TRBV4-2 and TRBJ1-2, with a tentative D call TRBD1 (6 bases). Germline-derived CDR1 and CDR2 are LGHNA and YNFKEQ. Deletions cut 0 bases from V and 5 bases from J, with 10 bases between. CDR3 length: 14 amino acids. The CDR3 protein is CASSQDGQSYGYTF. DNA for the CDR3: TGTGCCAGCAGCCAAGATGGACAGTCATATGGCTACACCTTC.

The gene calls are TRBV5-1 and TRBJ2-5; 9 nucleotides line up with TRBD1. The CDR3 loop spans 15 amino acids. The V gene end was trimmed by 3 bases and the J gene end by 5 bases; junction bases not matched to a gene: 8. Germline CDR1 reads SGHRS; CDR2 reads YFSETQ. Written as DNA, the CDR3 is TGCGCCAGCAGCTGGCAGACAGGGGGTGCGGAGACCCAGTACTTC. It codes for CASSWQTGGAETQYF. Full variable domain (rest looked up from reference TRBV5-1 and TRBJ2-5): KAGVTQTPRYLIKTRGQQVTLSCSPISGHRSVSWYQQTPGQGLQFLFEYFSETQRNKGNFPGRFSGRQFSNSRSEMNVSTLELGDSALYLCASSWQTGGAETQYFGPGTRLLVL.